This T cell receptor beta chain is from a study of blood T cells in healthy people across ages. Overall study context: About one barcoded beta molecule per two T cells was the capture yield of template switching.

General study findings and limits: When set beside aged donors, long-lived donors presented more naive CD4+ cells and higher diversity.

As regards this clonotype: Antigen unknown.

Isolation yielded PBMCs, at least 7 million per sample, in every case. Through a sample-barcoded 5' primer and a J-beta primer mix, a second PCR was run for 7 to 11 cycles. TCRdb analysed the 5' RACE reads with MiXCR anew, one entry per CDR3 protein. Of around 790,000 distinct CDR3 sequences in the sample, under 55% were seen once. This clonotype was sampled from a man in his sixties in good health. The specimen sequenced was blood.

CDR3 nucleotides: TGCAGTCTCGGACACATGAACACTGAAGCTTTCTTT. Translated: CSLGHMNTEAFF. The chain couples TRBV20-1 to TRBJ1-1; possible D gene TRBD1, 5 bases. CDR3 length: 12 amino acids. Trimming took 8 bases from V and 0 from J, leaving 10 bases between them. Germline CDR1 DFQATT, CDR2 SNEGSKA (reference sequence).